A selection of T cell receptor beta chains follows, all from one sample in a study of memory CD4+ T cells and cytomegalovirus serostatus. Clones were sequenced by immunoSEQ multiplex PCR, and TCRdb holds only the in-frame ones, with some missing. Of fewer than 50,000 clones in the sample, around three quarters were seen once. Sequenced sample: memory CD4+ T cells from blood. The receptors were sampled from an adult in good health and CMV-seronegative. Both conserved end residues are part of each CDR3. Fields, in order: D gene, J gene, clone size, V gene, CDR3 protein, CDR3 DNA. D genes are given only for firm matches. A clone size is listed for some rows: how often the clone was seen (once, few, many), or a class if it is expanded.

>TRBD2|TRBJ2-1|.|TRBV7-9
CASSRVLAGENEQFF
TGTGCCAGCAGCCGCGTGCTAGCGGGAGAAAATGAGCAGTTCTTC
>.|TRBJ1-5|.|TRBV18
CASSPMVRDQPQHF
TGTGCCAGCTCACCAATGGTGAGGGATCAGCCCCAGCATTTT
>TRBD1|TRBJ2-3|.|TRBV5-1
CASSPTGSVKDTQYF
TGCGCCAGCAGCCCGACAGGGTCGGTCAAAGATACGCAGTATTTT
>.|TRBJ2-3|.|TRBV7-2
CASSLPGQDTQYF
TGTGCCAGCAGCTTGCCCGGTCAAGATACGCAGTATTTT
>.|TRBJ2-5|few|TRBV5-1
CASSLAGRGQETQYF
TGCGCCAGCAGCTTGGCCGGACGCGGCCAAGAGACCCAGTACTTC
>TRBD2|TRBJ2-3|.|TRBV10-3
CAIKVSGSTDTQYF
TGTGCCATCAAAGTTAGCGGGAGCACAGATACGCAGTATTTT
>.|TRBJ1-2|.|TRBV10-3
CAISRQVAPHGYTF
TGTGCCATCAGTCGACAGGTAGCCCCCCATGGCTACACCTTC
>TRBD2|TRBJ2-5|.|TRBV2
CASSYKSLAGQETQYF
TGTGCCAGCAGTTATAAGTCACTAGCGGGGCAAGAGACCCAGTACTTC
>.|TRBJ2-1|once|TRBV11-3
CASSLRGKMRVGNEQFF
TGTGCCAGCAGCTTAAGGGGGAAGATGCGGGTAGGGAATGAGCAGTTCTTC
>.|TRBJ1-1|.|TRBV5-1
CASRPRRDKTEAFF
TGCGCCAGCAGACCCCGCCGGGATAAGACTGAAGCTTTCTTT
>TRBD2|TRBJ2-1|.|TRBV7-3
CASSFGLAGNEQFF
TGTGCCAGCAGCTTCGGACTAGCTGGAAATGAGCAGTTCTTC
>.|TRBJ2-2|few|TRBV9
CASSPTAGVRNTGELFF
TGTGCCAGCAGCCCAACCGCAGGGGTAAGGAACACCGGGGAGCTGTTTTTT
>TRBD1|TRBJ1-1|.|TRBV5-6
CASSLGGTGGTEASF
TGTGCCAGCAGCTTGGGGGGGACAGGGGGCACTGAAGCTTCCTTT
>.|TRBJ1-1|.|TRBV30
CAWSAASTEAFF
TGTGCCTGGAGTGCGGCCAGCACTGAAGCTTTCTTT
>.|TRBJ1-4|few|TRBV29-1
CSVAKSGTNEKLFF
TGCAGCGTCGCCAAGTCGGGAACTAATGAAAAACTGTTTTTT
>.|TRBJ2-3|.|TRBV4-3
CASSNRRPGTDTQYF
TGCGCCAGCAGCAACCGGAGGCCTGGCACAGATACGCAGTATTTT
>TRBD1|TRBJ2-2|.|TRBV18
CASSPRQGDITGELFF
TGTGCCAGCTCCCCCCGACAGGGGGACATTACCGGGGAGCTGTTTTTT
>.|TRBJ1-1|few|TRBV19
CASSIMLGSEAFF
TGTGCCAGTAGTATAATGTTGGGATCTGAAGCTTTCTTT
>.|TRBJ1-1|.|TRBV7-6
CANSSPGGLNTEAFF
TGTGCCAACAGCTCGCCGGGGGGATTGAACACTGAAGCTTTCTTT
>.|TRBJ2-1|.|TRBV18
CASSQGRVPNEQFF
TGTGCCAGCTCGCAGGGAAGGGTCCCCAATGAGCAGTTCTTC
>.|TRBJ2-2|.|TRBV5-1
CASRVGTNTGELFF
TGCGCCAGCAGGGTAGGAACGAACACCGGGGAGCTGTTTTTT
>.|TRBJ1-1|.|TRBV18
CASSPGGWNTEAFF
TGTGCCAGCTCACCGGGGGGTTGGAACACTGAAGCTTTCTTT
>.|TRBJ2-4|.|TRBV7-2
CASSISLTLAKNIQYF
TGTGCCAGCAGCATCTCCCTCACCTTAGCCAAAAACATTCAGTACTTC
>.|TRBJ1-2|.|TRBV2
CASSEQAYGYTF
TGTGCCAGCAGTGAGCAGGCCTATGGCTACACCTTC
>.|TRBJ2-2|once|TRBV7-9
CASSHAEGTGELFF
TGTGCCAGCAGCCACGCAGAGGGGACCGGGGAGCTGTTTTTT
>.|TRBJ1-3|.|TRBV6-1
CASRAWGNTIYF
TGTGCCAGCAGGGCGTGGGGAAACACCATATATTTT
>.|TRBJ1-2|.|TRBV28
CASSRTDYGYTF
TGTGCCAGCAGTCGGACAGACTATGGCTACACCTTC
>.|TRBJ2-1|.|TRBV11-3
CASSLEGTTLYNEQFF
TGTGCCAGCAGCTTAGAAGGCACCACGCTCTACAATGAGCAGTTCTTC
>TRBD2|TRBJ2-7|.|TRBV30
CAWGLARGGEQYF
TGTGCCTGGGGACTAGCGAGGGGCGGCGAGCAGTACTTC
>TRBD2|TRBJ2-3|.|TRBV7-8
CASSAGTSGESDTQYF
TGTGCCAGCAGCGCCGGGACTAGCGGGGAATCAGATACGCAGTATTTT
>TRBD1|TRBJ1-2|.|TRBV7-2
CASSLETGPGGYTF
TGTGCCAGCAGCTTAGAGACAGGGCCGGGGGGCTACACCTTC
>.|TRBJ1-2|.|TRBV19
CASSIIQSGRGYGYTF
TGTGCCAGTAGTATTATTCAGTCCGGCAGGGGCTATGGCTACACCTTC
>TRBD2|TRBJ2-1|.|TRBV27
CASSFRTSGRGNEQFF
TGTGCCAGCAGTTTTCGGACTAGCGGGAGGGGCAATGAGCAGTTCTTC
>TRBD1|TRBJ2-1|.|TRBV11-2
CASSLGVTGTNEQFF
TGTGCCAGCAGCTTAGGCGTGACAGGGACAAATGAGCAGTTCTTC
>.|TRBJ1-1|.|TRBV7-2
CASSLTRNTEAFF
TGTGCCAGCAGCTTAACTCGGAACACTGAAGCTTTCTTT
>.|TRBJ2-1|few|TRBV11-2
CASSTPSLGNEQFF
TGTGCCAGCAGCACCCCCTCCCTCGGCAATGAGCAGTTCTTC
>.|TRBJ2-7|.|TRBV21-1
CASILRQIASSYEQYF
TGTGCCAGCATCCTTCGACAAATCGCTAGCTCCTACGAGCAGTACTTC
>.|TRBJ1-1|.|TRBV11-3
CASSLGEEAFF
TGTGCCAGCAGCTTGGGGGAGGAAGCTTTCTTT
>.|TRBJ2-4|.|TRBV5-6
CASSLKTRNIQYF
TGTGCCAGCAGCTTAAAAACTAGAAACATTCAGTACTTC
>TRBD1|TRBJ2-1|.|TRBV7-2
CASSLVRDRWNEQFF
TGTGCCAGCAGCTTAGTTAGGGACAGGTGGAATGAGCAGTTCTTC
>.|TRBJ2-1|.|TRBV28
CASSAAVNEQFF
TGTGCCAGCAGTGCGGCAGTGAATGAGCAGTTCTTC
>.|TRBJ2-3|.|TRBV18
CASSPQGSTDTQYF
TGTGCCAGCTCACCACAGGGCAGCACAGATACGCAGTATTTT
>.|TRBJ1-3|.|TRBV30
CAWSTPNSGNTIYF
TGTGCCTGGAGTACTCCCAACTCTGGAAACACCATATATTTT
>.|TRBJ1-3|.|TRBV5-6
CASSFFDGTVTSGNTIYF
TGTGCCAGCAGTTTCTTCGACGGAACGGTTACCTCTGGAAACACCATATATTTT
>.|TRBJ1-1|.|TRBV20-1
CSVSTNTEAFF
TGCAGTGTTTCCACGAACACTGAAGCTTTCTTT
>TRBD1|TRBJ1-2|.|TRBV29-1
CSVETGDGYTF
TGCAGCGTTGAGACAGGGGATGGCTACACCTTC
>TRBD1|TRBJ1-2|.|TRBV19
CASAETGSYGYTF
TGTGCCAGCGCCGAGACAGGGAGTTATGGCTACACCTTC
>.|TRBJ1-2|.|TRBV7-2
CASSLEWWAASNYGYTF
TGTGCCAGCAGCTTAGAGTGGTGGGCCGCCTCTAACTATGGCTACACCTTC
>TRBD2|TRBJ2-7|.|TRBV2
CASRVGTSGIGEQYF
TGTGCCAGCCGGGTTGGTACTAGCGGGATCGGCGAGCAGTACTTC
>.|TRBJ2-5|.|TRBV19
CASSSTGGETQYF
TGTGCCAGTAGTTCGACCGGAGGGGAGACCCAGTACTTC
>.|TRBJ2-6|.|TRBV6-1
CASSDSGVDGANVLTF
TGTGCCAGCAGTGATTCGGGGGTTGACGGGGCCAACGTCCTGACTTTC
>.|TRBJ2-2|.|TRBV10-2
CASRAFEGELFF
TGCGCCAGCAGGGCTTTCGAGGGGGAGCTGTTTTTT
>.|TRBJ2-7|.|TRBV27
CASTGMYEQYF
TGTGCCAGCACGGGGATGTACGAGCAGTACTTC
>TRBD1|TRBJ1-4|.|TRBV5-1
CASSLAGGGEKLFF
TGCGCCAGCAGCTTGGCAGGGGGCGGAGAAAAACTGTTTTTT
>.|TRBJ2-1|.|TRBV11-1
CASSSRGGEGYEQFF
TGTGCCAGCAGCTCCAGAGGGGGTGAGGGTTATGAGCAGTTCTTC